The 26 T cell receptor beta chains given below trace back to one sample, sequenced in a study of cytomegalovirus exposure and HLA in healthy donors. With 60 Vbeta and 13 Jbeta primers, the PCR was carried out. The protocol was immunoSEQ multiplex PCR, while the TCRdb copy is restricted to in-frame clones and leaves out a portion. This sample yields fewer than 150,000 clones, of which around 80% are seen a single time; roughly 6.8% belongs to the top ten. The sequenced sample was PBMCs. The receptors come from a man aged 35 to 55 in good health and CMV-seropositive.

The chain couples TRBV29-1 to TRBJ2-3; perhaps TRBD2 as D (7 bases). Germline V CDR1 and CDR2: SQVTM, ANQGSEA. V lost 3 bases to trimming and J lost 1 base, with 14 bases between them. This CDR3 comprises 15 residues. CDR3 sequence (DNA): TGCAGCGTTGACAATGGGAGGGGGGGCACAGATACGCAGTATTTT. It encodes CSVDNGRGGTDTQYF.

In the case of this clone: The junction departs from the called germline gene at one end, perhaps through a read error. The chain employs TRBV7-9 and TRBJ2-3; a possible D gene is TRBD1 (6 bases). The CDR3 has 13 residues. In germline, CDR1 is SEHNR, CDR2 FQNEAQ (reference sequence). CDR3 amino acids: CSSSPRGPDTQYF. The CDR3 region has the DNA TGTTCCAGCAGCCCCAGGGGCCCAGATACGCAGTATTTT.

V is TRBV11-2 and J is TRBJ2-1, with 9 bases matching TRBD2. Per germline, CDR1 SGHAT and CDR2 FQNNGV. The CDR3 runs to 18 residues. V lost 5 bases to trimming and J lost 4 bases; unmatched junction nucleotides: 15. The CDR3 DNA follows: TGTGCCAGCAGCCTTAGGGGGTGGAGCGGGAGGACTTACAATGAGCAGTTCTTC. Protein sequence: CASSLRGWSGRTYNEQFF.

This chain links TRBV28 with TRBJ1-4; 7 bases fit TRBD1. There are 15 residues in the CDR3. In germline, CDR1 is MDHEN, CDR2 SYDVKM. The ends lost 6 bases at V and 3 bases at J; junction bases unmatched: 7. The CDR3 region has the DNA TGTGCCAGCAGCCTCCCGACAGGGTCTAATGAAAAACTGTTTTTT. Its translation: CASSLPTGSNEKLFF.

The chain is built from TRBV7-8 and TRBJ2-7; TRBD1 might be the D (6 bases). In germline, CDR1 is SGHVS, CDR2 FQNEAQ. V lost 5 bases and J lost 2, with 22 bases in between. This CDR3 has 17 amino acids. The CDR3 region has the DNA TGTGCCAGCAGCCTCCCCCTAGGGGGAGCAGGGACCTACGAGCAGTACTTC. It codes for CASSLPLGGAGTYEQYF.

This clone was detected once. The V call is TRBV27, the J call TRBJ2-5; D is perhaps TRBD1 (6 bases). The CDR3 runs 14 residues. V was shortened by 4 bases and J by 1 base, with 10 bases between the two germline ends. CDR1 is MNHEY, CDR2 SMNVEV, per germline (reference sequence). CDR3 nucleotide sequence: TGTGCCAGCAGTTGGGGACAATTCCAAGAGACCCAGTACTTC. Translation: CASSWGQFQETQYF.

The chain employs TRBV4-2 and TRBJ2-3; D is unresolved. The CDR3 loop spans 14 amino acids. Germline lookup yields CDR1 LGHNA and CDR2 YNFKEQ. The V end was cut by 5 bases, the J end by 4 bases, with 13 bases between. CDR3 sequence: CASSERESADTQYF. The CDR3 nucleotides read TGTGCCAGCAGCGAAAGAGAAAGCGCAGATACGCAGTATTTT.

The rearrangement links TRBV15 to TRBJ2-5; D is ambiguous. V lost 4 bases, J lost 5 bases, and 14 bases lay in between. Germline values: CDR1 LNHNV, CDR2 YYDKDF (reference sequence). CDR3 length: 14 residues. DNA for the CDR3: TGTGCCACCAGCATAACCCGGATGCGGGAGACCCAGTACTTC. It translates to CATSITRMRETQYF.

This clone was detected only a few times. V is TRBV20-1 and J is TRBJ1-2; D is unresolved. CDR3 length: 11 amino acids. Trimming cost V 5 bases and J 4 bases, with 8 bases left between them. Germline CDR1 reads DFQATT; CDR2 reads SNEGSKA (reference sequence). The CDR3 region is CSAYSSYGYTF. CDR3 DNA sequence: TGCAGTGCTTACAGCTCCTATGGCTACACCTTC.

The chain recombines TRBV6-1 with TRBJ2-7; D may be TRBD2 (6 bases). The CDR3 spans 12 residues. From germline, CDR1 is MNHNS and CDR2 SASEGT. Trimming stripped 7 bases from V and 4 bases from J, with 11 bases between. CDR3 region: CASKDYTYEQYF. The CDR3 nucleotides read TGTGCCAGCAAGGACTATACATACGAGCAGTACTTC.

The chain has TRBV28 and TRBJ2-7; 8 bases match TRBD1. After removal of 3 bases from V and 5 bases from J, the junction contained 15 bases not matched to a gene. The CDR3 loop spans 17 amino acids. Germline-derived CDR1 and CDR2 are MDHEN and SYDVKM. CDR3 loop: CASSFYWLGQGSHEQYF. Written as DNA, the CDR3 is TGTGCCAGCAGTTTTTATTGGCTAGGACAGGGTTCCCACGAGCAGTACTTC.

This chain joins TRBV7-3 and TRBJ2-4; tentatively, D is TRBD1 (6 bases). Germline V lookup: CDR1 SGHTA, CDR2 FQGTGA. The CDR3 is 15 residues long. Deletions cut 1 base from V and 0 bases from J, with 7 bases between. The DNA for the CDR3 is TGTGCCAGCAGCTTAATGGGGGCAGCCAAAAACATTCAGTACTTC. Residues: CASSLMGAAKNIQYF.

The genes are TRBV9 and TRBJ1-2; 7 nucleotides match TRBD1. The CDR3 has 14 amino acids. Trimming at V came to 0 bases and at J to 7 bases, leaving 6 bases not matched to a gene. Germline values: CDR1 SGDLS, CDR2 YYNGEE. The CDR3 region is CASSVGDRDGGYTF. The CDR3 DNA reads TGTGCCAGCAGCGTAGGCGACAGGGATGGTGGCTACACCTTC. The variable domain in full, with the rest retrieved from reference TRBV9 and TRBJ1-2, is DSGVTQTPKHLITATGQRVTLRCSPRSGDLSVYWYQQSLDQGLQFLIQYYNGEERAKGNILERFSAQQFPDLHSELNLSSLELGDSALYFCASSVGDRDGGYTFGSGTRLTVV.

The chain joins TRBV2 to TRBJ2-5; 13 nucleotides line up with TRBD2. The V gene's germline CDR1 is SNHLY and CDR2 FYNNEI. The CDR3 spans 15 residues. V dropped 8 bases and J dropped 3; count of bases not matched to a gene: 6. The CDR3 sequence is CASGGLAGNEETQYF. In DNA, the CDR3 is TGTGCCAGCGGGGGACTAGCGGGAAATGAAGAGACCCAGTACTTC.

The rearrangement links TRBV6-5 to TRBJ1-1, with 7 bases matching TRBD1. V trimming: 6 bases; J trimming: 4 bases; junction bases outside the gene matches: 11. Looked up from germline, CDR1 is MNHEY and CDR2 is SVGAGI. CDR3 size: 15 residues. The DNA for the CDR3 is TGTGCCAGCAGACACACCCGACAGGGAGGCACTGAAGCTTTCTTT. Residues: CASRHTRQGGTEAFF.

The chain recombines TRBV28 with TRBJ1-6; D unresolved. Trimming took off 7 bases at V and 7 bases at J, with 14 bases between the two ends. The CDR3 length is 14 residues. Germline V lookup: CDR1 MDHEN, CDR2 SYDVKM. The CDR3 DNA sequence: TGTGCCAGCACCGTGGTGCGAGAGAATTCACCCCTCCACTTT. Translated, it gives CASTVVRENSPLHF.

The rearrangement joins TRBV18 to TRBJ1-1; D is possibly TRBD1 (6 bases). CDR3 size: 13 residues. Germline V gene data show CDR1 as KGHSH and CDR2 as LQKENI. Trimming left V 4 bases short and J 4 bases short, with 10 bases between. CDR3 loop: CASSQVGGTEAFF. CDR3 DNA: TGTGCCAGCTCACAGGTAGGGGGCACTGAAGCTTTCTTT.

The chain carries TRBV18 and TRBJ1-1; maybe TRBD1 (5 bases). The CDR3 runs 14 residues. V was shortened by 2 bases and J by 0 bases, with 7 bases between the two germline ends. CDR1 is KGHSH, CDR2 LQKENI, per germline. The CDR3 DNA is TGTGCCAGCTCACCAAAGGGGATGAACACTGAAGCTTTCTTT. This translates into CASSPKGMNTEAFF.

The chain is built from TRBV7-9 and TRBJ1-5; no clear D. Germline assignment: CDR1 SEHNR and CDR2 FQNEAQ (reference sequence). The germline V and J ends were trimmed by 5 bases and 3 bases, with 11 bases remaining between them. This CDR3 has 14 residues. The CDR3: CASSPGLINQPQHF. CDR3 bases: TGTGCCAGCAGCCCAGGACTGATCAATCAGCCCCAGCATTTT.

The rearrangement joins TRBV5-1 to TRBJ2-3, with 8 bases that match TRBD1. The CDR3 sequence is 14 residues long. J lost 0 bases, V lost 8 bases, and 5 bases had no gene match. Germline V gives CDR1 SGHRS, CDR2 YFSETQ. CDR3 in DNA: TGCGCCAGGGGCGACAGGGGAAGCACAGATACGCAGTATTTT. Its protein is CARGDRGSTDTQYF.

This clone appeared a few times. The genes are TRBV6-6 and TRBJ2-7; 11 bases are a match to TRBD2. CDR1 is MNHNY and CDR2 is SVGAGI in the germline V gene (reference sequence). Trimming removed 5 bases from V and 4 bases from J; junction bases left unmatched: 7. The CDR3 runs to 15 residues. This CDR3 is CASSNTGTSGYEQYF. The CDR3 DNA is TGTGCCAGCAGTAATACCGGGACTAGCGGTTACGAGCAGTACTTC.

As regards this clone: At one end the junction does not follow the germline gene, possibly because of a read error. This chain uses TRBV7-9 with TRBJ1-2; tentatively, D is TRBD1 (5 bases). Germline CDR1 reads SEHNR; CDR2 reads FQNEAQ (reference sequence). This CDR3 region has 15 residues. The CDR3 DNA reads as TGTTCCAGCAGCTTAGCGGGGACTAAGGCCTATGGCTACACCTTC. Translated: CSSSLAGTKAYGYTF. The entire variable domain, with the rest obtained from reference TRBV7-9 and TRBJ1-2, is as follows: DTGVSQNPRHKITKRGQNVTFRCDPISEHNRLYWYRQTLGQGPEFLTYFQNEAQLEKSRLLSDRFSAERPKGSFSTLEIQRTEQGDSAMYLCSSSLAGTKAYGYTFGSGTRLTVV.

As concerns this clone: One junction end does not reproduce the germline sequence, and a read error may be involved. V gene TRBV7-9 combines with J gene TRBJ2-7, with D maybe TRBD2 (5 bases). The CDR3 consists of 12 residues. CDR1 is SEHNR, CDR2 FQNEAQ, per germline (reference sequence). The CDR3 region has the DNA TGTTCCAGCAGCAACCGGGACTACGAGCAGTACTTC. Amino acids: CSSSNRDYEQYF. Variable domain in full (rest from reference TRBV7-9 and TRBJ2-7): DTGVSQNPRHKITKRGQNVTFRCDPISEHNRLYWYRQTLGQGPEFLTYFQNEAQLEKSRLLSDRFSAERPKGSFSTLEIQRTEQGDSAMYLCSSSNRDYEQYFGPGTRLTVT.

CDR3 region: CASSPAQGGGYEQYF. CDR3 coding DNA: TGTGCCAGCTCACCTGCGCAGGGGGGAGGCTACGAGCAGTACTTC. The chain joins TRBV18 to TRBJ2-7; D might be TRBD1 (7 bases). CDR3 length equals 15 residues. Germline V gene lookup returns CDR1 KGHSH and CDR2 LQKENI. V was pared by 3 bases and J by 3 bases, with 15 bases between. The full variable domain, completed using reference TRBV18 and TRBJ2-7, is NAGVMQNPRHLVRRRGQEARLRCSPMKGHSHVYWYRQLPEEGLKFMVYLQKENIIDESGMPKERFSAEFPKEGPSILRIQQVVRGDSAAYFCASSPAQGGGYEQYFGPGTRLTVT.

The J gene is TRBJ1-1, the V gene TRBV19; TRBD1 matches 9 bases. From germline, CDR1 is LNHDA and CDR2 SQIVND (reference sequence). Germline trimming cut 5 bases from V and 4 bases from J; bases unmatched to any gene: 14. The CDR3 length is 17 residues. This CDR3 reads CASSRELQGAGGTEAFF. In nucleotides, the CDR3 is TGTGCCAGTAGTCGCGAATTACAGGGGGCGGGCGGCACTGAAGCTTTCTTT.

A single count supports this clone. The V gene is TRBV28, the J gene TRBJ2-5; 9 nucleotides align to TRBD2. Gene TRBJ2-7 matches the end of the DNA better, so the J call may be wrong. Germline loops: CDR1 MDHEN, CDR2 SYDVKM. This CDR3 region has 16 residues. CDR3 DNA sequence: TGTGCCAGCAGTGGCGGGGGGCTAGCGGGAATCTACGAGCAGTACTTC. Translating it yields CASSGGGLAGIYEQYF.